This is a list of T cell receptor beta chains from one sample in a study of T cells after yellow fever vaccination. TCRdb fed the 5' RACE reads into MiXCR, producing one record per CDR3 protein. The sample consists of 300,000 to 400,000 distinct CDR3 sequences, over 5% of them appearing once. The specimen comprised PBMCs, sampled 5 days after the yellow fever booster vaccination. The receptors were gathered from a young man who received the YFV17D yellow fever vaccine. The CDR3 runs from the conserved cysteine through the conserved F or W. D genes are given only for firm matches. Some rows mark clone size as missing; the rest say once, few, many or name a class of expanded clone.

many	.	TRBV3-1	TRBJ1-2	TGTGCCAGCAGCCCCCCAACGGGATCTGGCTACACCTTC	CASSPPTGSGYTF
few	TRBD1	TRBV12-3/TRBV12-4	TRBJ1-2	TGTGCCAGCACCAGGGACAGCCAGTATGGCTACACCTTC	CASTRDSQYGYTF
once	.	TRBV7-3	TRBJ2-7	TGTGCCAGCAGCTTAAGGGCAGACTTGAGCGGTCCCTACGAGCAGTACTTC	CASSLRADLSGPYEQYF
few	.	TRBV6-1	TRBJ2-3	TGTGCCAGCAGTCCCCCGTGGGACCCCCGAGATACGCAGTATTTT	CASSPPWDPRDTQYF
few	TRBD1	TRBV7-2	TRBJ2-5	TGTGCCAGCAGCGCCTACAGGGGGGAACTGACAGAGACCCAGTACTTC	CASSAYRGELTETQYF
few	.	TRBV4-3	TRBJ1-5	TGCGCCAGCAGCCCTGACACGGACAATCAGCCCCAGCATTTT	CASSPDTDNQPQHF
many	TRBD1	TRBV12-3/TRBV12-4	TRBJ1-2	TGTGCCAGCAGCCGAGGACAGGGGGATGGCTACACCTTC	CASSRGQGDGYTF
.	.	TRBV20-1	TRBJ2-1	TGCAGTGCGGAAGCTAGATACAATGAGCAGTTCTTC	CSAEARYNEQFF
many	.	TRBV12-3/TRBV12-4	TRBJ2-5	TGTGCCAGCAGTTTAGACCGGGGTCAGAAGACCCAGTACTTC	CASSLDRGQKTQYF
many	.	TRBV9	TRBJ2-5	TGTGCCAGCAGCGCCGACAGGCCTCCCCAAGAGACCCAGTACTTC	CASSADRPPQETQYF
many	.	TRBV4-3	TRBJ2-7	TGCGCCAGCAGCCAAGACGCGGGGTTTGGCGAGCAGTACTTC	CASSQDAGFGEQYF
few	TRBD1	TRBV7-9	TRBJ2-1	TGTGCCAGCAGCCTAACAGGGGCGGGTCCCTACAATGAGCAGTTCTTC	CASSLTGAGPYNEQFF
few	TRBD1	TRBV28	TRBJ1-5	TGTGCCAGCAGCCCCACAGGGGTGGGGGGTAGCAATCAGCCCCAGCATTTT	CASSPTGVGGSNQPQHF
many	TRBD2	TRBV6-2/TRBV6-3	TRBJ2-7	TGTGCCAGCAGAACACCGGGACTAGGTGTCTACGAGCAGTACTTC	CASRTPGLGVYEQYF
.	.	TRBV5-1	TRBJ2-1	TGCGCCAGCAGCTTGGACCCCGCTAGCTCCTACAATGAGCAGTTCTTC	CASSLDPASSYNEQFF
few	.	TRBV9	TRBJ2-2	TGTGCCAGCAGCGTTGAGGGCACCGGGGAGCTGTTTTTT	CASSVEGTGELFF
.	TRBD1	TRBV28	TRBJ2-7	TGTGCCAGCAGCCCGACAGGGGGCGGCAGGGGCGAGCAGTACTTC	CASSPTGGGRGEQYF
.	TRBD2	TRBV20-1	TRBJ2-7	TGCAGTGCTCCCCTTGGGACTAACTACGAGCAGTACTTC	CSAPLGTNYEQYF
.	.	TRBV5-6	TRBJ1-3	TGTGCCAGCAGCTACCCAGCGGGCACCCCTGGAAACACCATATATTTT	CASSYPAGTPGNTIYF
many	.	TRBV4-3	TRBJ2-7	TGCGCCAGCAGCCAAGATCTTAATGGGGGCCGGTACGAGCAGTACTTC	CASSQDLNGGRYEQYF
.	TRBD2	TRBV5-5	TRBJ2-3	TGTGCCAGCAGCTTGGGCGGGACTAGTTCATCAGATACGCAGTATTTT	CASSLGGTSSSDTQYF
few	.	TRBV4-3	TRBJ1-2	TGCGCCAGCAGCCAAGAATGGGGAAACTATGGCTACACCTTC	CASSQEWGNYGYTF
many	.	TRBV28	TRBJ2-3	TGTGCCAGCAGTTTGAGAAGCGGAAGCACAGATACGCAGTATTTT	CASSLRSGSTDTQYF
few	.	TRBV20-1	TRBJ2-1	TGCAGTGCTAGAGCTCTGTCAGGGGCGCGTTATGAGCAGTTCTTC	CSARALSGARYEQFF
few	.	TRBV7-2	TRBJ2-1	TGTGCCACCCAATCCAACTACAATGAGCAGTTCTTC	CATQSNYNEQFF
.	.	TRBV20-1	TRBJ2-3	TGCAGTGCTAGAGAGGATGCAGGATTCACAGATACGCAGTATTTT	CSAREDAGFTDTQYF
many	.	TRBV2	TRBJ2-7	TGTGCCAGCAGCAAAATGGAGGGGGCAGACGAGCAGTACTTC	CASSKMEGADEQYF
few	.	TRBV7-9	TRBJ2-7	TGTGCCAGCAGCTTAGATTATCGATCCTACGAGCAGTACTTC	CASSLDYRSYEQYF
many	TRBD2	TRBV6-2/TRBV6-3	TRBJ2-1	TGTGCCAGTCTAGCGGGAGGGAATTACAATGAGCAGTTCTTC	CASLAGGNYNEQFF
many	.	TRBV9	TRBJ2-2	TGTGCCAGCAGCGTAGCGAGGGTCGGGGAGCTGTTTTTT	CASSVARVGELFF
few	.	TRBV10-2	TRBJ1-3	TGCGCCAGCAGTCAAGGGCTCAGCTCTGGAAACACCATATATTTT	CASSQGLSSGNTIYF
many	.	TRBV18	TRBJ2-3	TGTGCCAGCTCACCACCGGGGTTGGATACGCAGTATTTT	CASSPPGLDTQYF
many	.	TRBV5-5	TRBJ1-4	TGTGCCAGCAGCGTAGATGCAACTAATGAAAAACTGTTTTTT	CASSVDATNEKLFF
many	TRBD2	TRBV12-3/TRBV12-4	TRBJ2-1	TGTGCCATCCTGGACGGTAGCGGGGTCGATGAGCAGTTCTTC	CAILDGSGVDEQFF
many	.	TRBV7-9	TRBJ2-5	TGTGCCAGCAGCTTAGTTTCAGCGGAACAAGAGACCCAGTACTTC	CASSLVSAEQETQYF
many	.	TRBV20-1	TRBJ2-7	TGCAGTGCTAGAGCGGAAAGCTCCTACGAGCAGTACTTC	CSARAESSYEQYF
many	TRBD2	TRBV10-3	TRBJ2-1	TGTGCCATCAGGGACTCTAGCGGGACCCGGAATGAGCAGTTCTTC	CAIRDSSGTRNEQFF
.	.	TRBV18	TRBJ2-5	TGTGCCAGCTCACCAGGGGCAGTCTCGGAGACCCAGTACTTC	CASSPGAVSETQYF
many	TRBD2	TRBV4-3	TRBJ2-1	TGCGCCAGCAGCCAAGGCCTAGCGGGAGGGCCGGTGGTGTTCTTC	CASSQGLAGGPVVFF
few	.	TRBV3-1	TRBJ1-1	TGTGCCAGCAGCCATGGGGACGGCACTGAAGCTTTCTTT	CASSHGDGTEAFF
many	TRBD2	TRBV7-2	TRBJ2-5	TGTGCCAGCAGCTTAGCTCTAGCGGGAGCAGAGACCCAGTACTTC	CASSLALAGAETQYF
many	.	TRBV24-1	TRBJ2-7	TGTGCCACCAGTGAGATACAGGTTTACGAGCAGTACTTC	CATSEIQVYEQYF
many	.	TRBV10-3	TRBJ2-3	TGTGCCATAGGGACCGACATCCGAACAGATACGCAGTATTTT	CAIGTDIRTDTQYF
.	TRBD2	TRBV20-1	TRBJ2-3	TGCAGTGCTAGAGGTAGCGGGAGGGGCACAGATACGCAGTATTTT	CSARGSGRGTDTQYF
few	TRBD1	TRBV20-1	TRBJ2-7	TGCAGTGCTGAGACCGGGACAGGGACCTACGAGCAGTACTTC	CSAETGTGTYEQYF
many	TRBD1	TRBV7-3	TRBJ2-7	TGTGCCAGCAGCTTAACGGGACCGGTACTGACAGGGGGCAGTTGGGAGCAGTACTTC	CASSLTGPVLTGGSWEQYF
many	TRBD2	TRBV20-1	TRBJ2-2	TGCAGTGCAAGACTAGCGGGAGGAACGAACACCGGGGAGCTGTTTTTT	CSARLAGGTNTGELFF
few	.	TRBV7-2	TRBJ2-3	TGTGCCAGCAGCCCCCCCGGACGGCAGTATTTT	CASSPPGRQYF